This T cell receptor beta chain was captured in a study of blood T cell repertoires in COVID-19. Across the whole study: The origin of the acute and convalescent COVID-19 samples was the United States, Italy and Spain.

In the original workflow: Quantification of nucleated cells was approximated via reference gene primer amplification. Some clones are missing from TCRdb's copy, which holds only in-frame ones; the method was immunoSEQ multiplex PCR. V and J calls and clone size are those listed in that table; D and trimming were worked out from the DNA. The repertoire holds about 360,000 clones, 75% to 90% seen once, with just over 7% in the top ten. The Seattle site enrolled patients during active infection and followed them longitudinally. The V gene's germline CDR1 is MNHEY and CDR2 SVGAGI. V lost 0 bases to trimming and J lost 5 bases, with 10 bases between them. This CDR3 is built from 14 residues.

This chain connects TRBV6-5 to TRBJ1-2, with no clear D. The specimen was peripheral blood. The receptor was isolated from a woman in her sixties with COVID-19, enrolled during active disease. CDR3 sequence (DNA): TGTGCCAGCAGTTACTCTCGTAACGGGTATGGCTACACCTTC. Encoded protein: CASSYSRNGYGYTF.